The 28 T cell receptor beta chains presented below share a single source sample, sequenced in a study of blood T cell repertoires in COVID-19. Sequencing used immunoSEQ multiplex PCR; TCRdb keeps in-frame clones, though not all of them. In the table there are roughly 250,000 clones, 70% to 90% of which are singletons. Sequencing was done on a sample of PBMCs or T cells enriched from blood (not recorded which). All receptors derive from a man in his forties or fifties who had been exposed to COVID-19.

The CDR3 nucleotides are TGTGCCAGCAGCCTCGGGGGGGAAGACACTGAAGCTTTCTTT. Encoded protein: CASSLGGEDTEAFF. The chain combines TRBV25-1 with TRBJ1-1, with D possibly matching TRBD1 (5 bases). This CDR3 is 14 amino acids long. V was trimmed by 6 bases and J by 3 bases, leaving 14 bases between them. Germline loops: CDR1 MGHDK, CDR2 SYGVNS.

V is TRBV5-4 and J is TRBJ1-1; no reliable D call. Germline CDR1 and CDR2: SGHNT and YYREEE (reference sequence). The CDR3 covers 16 residues. V was pared by 4 bases and J by 0 bases, with 16 bases between. This chain's CDR3 is CASSQYYRALNTEAFF. The DNA for the CDR3 is TGTGCCAGCAGCCAATACTACCGCGCTTTGAACACTGAAGCTTTCTTT.

The chain couples TRBV18 to TRBJ1-1; D not resolved. Germline V gene lookup returns CDR1 KGHSH and CDR2 LQKENI. V dropped 4 bases and J dropped 7 bases, with 16 bases sitting between them. The CDR3 length is 14 residues. The chain's CDR3 is CASSLLSLVDEAFF. The CDR3 DNA reads as TGTGCCAGCTCACTCCTCTCCCTAGTGGATGAAGCTTTCTTT.

The J gene is TRBJ2-5, the V gene TRBV30; 10 bases line up with TRBD1. The germline gives CDR1 GTSNPN, CDR2 SVGIG (reference sequence). The CDR3 spans 12 residues. V lost 6 bases and J lost 5; bases outside the gene matches: 3. As DNA, the CDR3 is TGTGCCTGCCCGGGACAGGGGGAGACCCAGTACTTC. This codes for CACPGQGETQYF.

The chain combines TRBV27 with TRBJ1-6, with D possibly TRBD1 on 5 matching bases. Trimming cost V 8 bases and J 10 bases, with 12 bases left between them. The V gene's germline CDR1 is MNHEY and CDR2 SMNVEV (reference sequence). This CDR3 is 12 amino acids long. CDR3 in DNA: TGTGCCAGCTCGCGGGGCTACTCACCCCTCCACTTT. Protein product: CASSRGYSPLHF.

This clone showed up just once. This chain uses TRBV7-2 with TRBJ2-5; 12 bases match TRBD2. The V gene's germline CDR1 is SGHTA and CDR2 FQGNSA. Trimming took 1 base from V and 2 from J; bases not matched to a gene: 8. The CDR3 sequence is 18 residues long. In DNA form, the CDR3 reads TGTGCCAGCAGCTTAGTTCGACTAGCGGGGGTTTCGCAAGAGACCCAGTACTTC. Amino acids: CASSLVRLAGVSQETQYF.

This chain joins TRBV27 and TRBJ1-2; 7 nucleotides agree with TRBD1. Trimming removed 5 bases from V and 7 bases from J; junction bases left unmatched: 10. The CDR3 runs to 14 residues. From germline, CDR1 is MNHEY and CDR2 SMNVEV (reference sequence). The CDR3 here is CASSISTGAGGYTF. In DNA form, the CDR3 reads TGTGCCAGCAGTATAAGTACAGGGGCGGGTGGCTACACCTTC.

This chain joins TRBV28 and TRBJ2-3; 11 bases align to TRBD2. The CDR3 has 15 residues. From germline, CDR1 is MDHEN and CDR2 SYDVKM. With V trimmed by 5 bases and J by 7 bases, 8 bases remained unmatched. The CDR3 here is CASSQIAGGPNTQYF. In DNA, the CDR3 is TGTGCCAGCAGTCAGATAGCGGGGGGGCCTAATACGCAGTATTTT.

The J gene is TRBJ1-2, the V gene TRBV18; D is possibly TRBD1 (5 bases). The V end lost 6 bases, the J end lost 4 bases, and 42 bases lay between the germline ends. CDR1 is KGHSH, CDR2 LQKENI, per germline. The CDR3 is made up of 23 amino acids. The CDR3 DNA sequence: TGTGCCAGCTCCCCCAGACTGGGGTCAGGGAAGATTACAGGCGAAGTGTCCGGCTATGGCTACACCTTC. Protein sequence: CASSPRLGSGKITGEVSGYGYTF.

This clone has just one count. The chain couples TRBV5-1 to TRBJ2-7; 7 positions match TRBD2. Germline values: CDR1 SGHRS, CDR2 YFSETQ. The V and J ends lost 0 bases and 0 bases, in that order; junction bases with no gene match: 12. The CDR3 has 18 amino acids. The CDR3 sequence: CASSLGPGLADSSYEQYV. DNA of the CDR3: TGCGCCAGCAGCTTGGGGCCAGGGCTAGCGGATAGCTCCTACGAGCAGTACGTC.

The rearrangement uses TRBV28 and TRBJ2-2; D not certain. Trimming took 7 bases from V and 2 from J, leaving 8 bases between them. The CDR3 consists of 13 residues. Per germline, CDR1 MDHEN and CDR2 SYDVKM. The CDR3 nucleotides are TGTGCCAGCATCTGGGCAAACACCGGGGAGCTGTTTTTT. As protein: CASIWANTGELFF.

CDR3 in amino acids: CASSLGSGGFSLASEQFF. CDR3 bases: TGTGCCAGCAGCTTAGGGTCAGGGGGCTTCAGTCTGGCCAGTGAGCAGTTCTTC. This chain connects TRBV11-2 to TRBJ2-1, with 8 bases fitting TRBD1. J was trimmed by 9 bases and V by 1 base; bases with no gene match: 17. Germline V lookup: CDR1 SGHAT, CDR2 FQNNGV. There are 18 residues in the CDR3.

This chain uses TRBV29-1 with TRBJ1-3; no firm D call. There are 13 residues in the CDR3. Germline V gene lookup returns CDR1 SQVTM and CDR2 ANQGSEA. Trimming took off 1 base at V and 0 bases at J, with 4 bases between the two ends. The chain's CDR3 is CSVEGSSGNTIYF. CDR3 DNA: TGCAGCGTTGAAGGGAGCTCTGGAAACACCATATATTTT.

V is TRBV28 and J is TRBJ1-2; the D gene is possibly TRBD1 (5 bases). This CDR3 has 16 amino acids. V lost 3 bases, J lost 4 bases, and 18 bases lay in between. Per the germline V gene, CDR1 is MDHEN and CDR2 is SYDVKM. CDR3 coding DNA: TGTGCCAGCAGTTTGTCTGGAGGGGCTCCCTTCTATGGCTACACCTTC. Its translation is CASSLSGGAPFYGYTF.

The chain uses TRBV27 and TRBJ1-5; D remains unclear. V lost 1 base, J lost 2 bases, and 6 bases lay in between. Germline V CDR1 and CDR2: MNHEY, SMNVEV (reference sequence). CDR3 length: 14 residues. CDR3 DNA: TGTGCCAGCAGTTTATATCAGGGCAATCAGCCCCAGCATTTT. Translation: CASSLYQGNQPQHF.

In this sample, this clone turned up a few times. The rearrangement joins TRBV27 to TRBJ2-7; 8 positions match TRBD1. V was clipped by 8 bases and J by 4 bases; unmatched bases: 7. CDR1 and CDR2 from the germline V gene are MNHEY and SMNVEV (reference sequence). This CDR3 contains 13 residues. Here the CDR3 DNA reads TGTGCCAGCGCCCAACAGGGGGATTACGAGCAGTACTTC. Protein product: CASAQQGDYEQYF.

This clone was recorded once. J is TRBJ1-5 and V is TRBV28, with a weak D call TRBD1 (5 bases). V dropped 1 base and J dropped 5 bases, with 9 bases sitting between them. The CDR3 is made up of 14 amino acids. The germline V gene has CDR1 MDHEN and CDR2 SYDVKM. The CDR3 spells CASSLLGLYQPQHF. CDR3 nucleotides: TGTGCCAGCAGTTTATTGGGACTATATCAGCCCCAGCATTTT.

The rearrangement uses TRBV4-2 and TRBJ2-7, with TRBD2 matching 9 bases. V shed 2 bases, J shed 1 base, and the junction held 9 bases outside the gene matches. The germline V gene encodes CDR1 LGHNA and CDR2 YNFKEQ. The CDR3 contains 17 residues. CDR3 nucleotides: TGTGCCAGCAGCCAACCTTCCAGGACTAGCGATTCCTACGAGCAGTACGTC. This gives the protein CASSQPSRTSDSYEQYV.

The genes are TRBV5-5 and TRBJ2-5; 8 nucleotides align to TRBD1. The CDR3 has 16 residues. The V segment lost 2 bases and the J segment 5 bases; nucleotides outside the gene matches: 11. CDR1 is SGHKS and CDR2 is YYEKEE in the germline V gene (reference sequence). This CDR3 is CASSLSTGDILETQYF. In DNA form, the CDR3 reads TGTGCCAGCAGCTTATCGACAGGGGATATACTGGAGACCCAGTACTTC.

The CDR3 sequence: CATSRDVRPQHF. As DNA, the CDR3 is TGTGCCACCAGCAGAGATGTCCGGCCCCAGCATTTT. V is TRBV15 and J is TRBJ1-5; no firm D call. There are 12 residues in the CDR3. Looked up from germline, CDR1 is LNHNV and CDR2 is YYDKDF (reference sequence). Deletions cut 0 bases from V and 9 bases from J, with 6 bases between.

The J gene is TRBJ1-3, the V gene TRBV5-1, with D possibly matching TRBD1 (6 bases). Trimming took off 6 bases at V and 0 bases at J, with 13 bases between the two ends. This CDR3 has 15 residues. Looked up from germline, CDR1 is SGHRS and CDR2 is YFSETQ. Written as DNA, the CDR3 is TGCGCCAGCACCCGGGACACCAACTCTGGAAACACCATATATTTT. It encodes CASTRDTNSGNTIYF.

The chain employs TRBV28 and TRBJ2-4; TRBD1 aligns across 7 bases. Trimming cost V 2 bases and J 0 bases; bases outside gene matches: 7. The germline gives CDR1 MDHEN, CDR2 SYDVKM. The CDR3 sequence is 17 residues long. CDR3 coding DNA: TGTGCCAGCAGTTTACCGACAGGGAACCTAGCCAAAAACATTCAGTACTTC. This codes for CASSLPTGNLAKNIQYF.

The rearrangement links TRBV15 to TRBJ1-6, with D maybe TRBD1 (5 bases). The CDR3 has 13 residues. Deletions cut 4 bases from V and 7 bases from J, with 8 bases between. Germline CDR1 LNHNV, CDR2 YYDKDF (reference sequence). The CDR3 here is CATSTRQNSPLHF. The CDR3 DNA follows: TGTGCCACCAGCACGCGACAGAATTCACCCCTCCACTTT.

This sequence joins TRBV9 and TRBJ1-1, with a possible D match to TRBD1 (6 bases). From germline, CDR1 is SGDLS and CDR2 YYNGEE. This CDR3 comprises 13 residues. Between the trimmed V and J ends, which lost 0 bases and 7 bases, there was a span of 10 bases. The CDR3 protein is CASSVDGTLEAFF. The CDR3 DNA is TGTGCCAGCAGCGTAGACGGGACACTTGAAGCTTTCTTT.

V and J are TRBV7-9 and TRBJ2-7; TRBD2 aligns across 12 bases. Trimming removed 4 bases from V and 1 base from J; junction bases left unmatched: 11. CDR3 length: 18 amino acids. Looked up from germline, CDR1 is SEHNR and CDR2 is FQNEAQ (reference sequence). The CDR3 reads CASSSRLAGDERSYEQYF. The CDR3 bases are TGTGCCAGCAGCTCCAGACTAGCGGGGGACGAACGGTCCTACGAGCAGTACTTC. The entire variable domain, with the rest obtained from reference TRBV7-9 and TRBJ2-7, is as follows: DTGVSQNPRHKITKRGQNVTFRCDPISEHNRLYWYRQTLGQGPEFLTYFQNEAQLEKSRLLSDRFSAERPKGSFSTLEIQRTEQGDSAMYLCASSSRLAGDERSYEQYFGPGTRLTVT.

This clone was found once. This chain connects TRBV10-3 to TRBJ1-5; D is undetermined. The V gene's germline CDR1 is ENHRY and CDR2 SYGVKD. Trimming left V 4 bases short and J 3 bases short, with 7 bases between. This CDR3 has 13 residues. The CDR3 loop is CAISGVTNQPQHF. The DNA for the CDR3 is TGTGCCATCAGTGGCGTCACCAATCAGCCCCAGCATTTT.

The V gene is TRBV27, the J gene TRBJ2-3, with 7 bases identical to TRBD1. V shed 6 bases and J 0 bases; nucleotides not matched to a gene: 0. The CDR3 length is 13 residues. In germline, CDR1 is MNHEY, CDR2 SMNVEV (reference sequence). CDR3 DNA: TGTGCCAGCAGCAGGGGGAGCACAGATACGCAGTATTTT. Residues: CASSRGSTDTQYF.

The chain recombines TRBV11-3 with TRBJ2-1; TRBD1 aligns across 7 bases. The CDR3 is made up of 15 amino acids. The V segment lost 1 base and the J segment 7 bases; nucleotides outside the gene matches: 7. Germline loops: CDR1 SGHNT, CDR2 YENEEA. CDR3 in DNA: TGTGCCAGCAGCTTAGGAACAGGGGCGTTTAATGAGCAGTTCTTC. Amino acids: CASSLGTGAFNEQFF.